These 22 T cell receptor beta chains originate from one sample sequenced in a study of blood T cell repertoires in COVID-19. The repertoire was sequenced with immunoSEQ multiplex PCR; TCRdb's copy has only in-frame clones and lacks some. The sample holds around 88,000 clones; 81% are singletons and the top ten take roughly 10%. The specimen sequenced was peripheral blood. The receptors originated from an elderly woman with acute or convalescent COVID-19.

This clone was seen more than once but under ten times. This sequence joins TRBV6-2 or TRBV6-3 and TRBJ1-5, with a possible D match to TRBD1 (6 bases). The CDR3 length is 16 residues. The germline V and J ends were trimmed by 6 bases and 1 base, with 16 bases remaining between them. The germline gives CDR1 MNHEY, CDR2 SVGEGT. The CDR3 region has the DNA TGTGCCAGCAGCCCTATCGGGAGGGGGAGCAATCAGCCCCAGCATTTT. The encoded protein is CASSPIGRGSNQPQHF.

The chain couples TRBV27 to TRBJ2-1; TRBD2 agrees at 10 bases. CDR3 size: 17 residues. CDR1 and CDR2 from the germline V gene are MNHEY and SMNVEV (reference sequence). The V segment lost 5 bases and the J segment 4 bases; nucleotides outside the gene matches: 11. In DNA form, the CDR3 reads TGTGCCAGCAGTAATTTGCGATCTAGCGGGAGATACAATGAGCAGTTCTTC. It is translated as CASSNLRSSGRYNEQFF.

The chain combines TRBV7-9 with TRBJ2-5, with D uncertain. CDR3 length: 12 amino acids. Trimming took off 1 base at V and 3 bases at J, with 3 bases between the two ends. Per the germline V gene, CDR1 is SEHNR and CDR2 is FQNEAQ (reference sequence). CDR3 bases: TGTGCCAGCAGCTTAGTCGAAGAGACCCAGTACTTC. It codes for CASSLVEETQYF.

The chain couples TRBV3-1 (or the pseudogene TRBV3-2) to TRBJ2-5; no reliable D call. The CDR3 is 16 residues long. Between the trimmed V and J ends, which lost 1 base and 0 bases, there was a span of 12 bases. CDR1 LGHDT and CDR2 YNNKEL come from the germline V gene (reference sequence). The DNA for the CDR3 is TGTGCCAGCAGCCAAGTGAGGCGGTCTTACCAAGAGACCCAGTACTTC. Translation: CASSQVRRSYQETQYF.

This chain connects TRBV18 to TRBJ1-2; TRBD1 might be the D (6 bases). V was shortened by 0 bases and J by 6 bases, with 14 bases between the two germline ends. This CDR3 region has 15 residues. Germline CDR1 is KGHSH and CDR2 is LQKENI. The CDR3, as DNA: TGTGCCAGCTCACCACCGTCTACAGGGAATCATGGCTACACCTTC. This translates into CASSPPSTGNHGYTF.

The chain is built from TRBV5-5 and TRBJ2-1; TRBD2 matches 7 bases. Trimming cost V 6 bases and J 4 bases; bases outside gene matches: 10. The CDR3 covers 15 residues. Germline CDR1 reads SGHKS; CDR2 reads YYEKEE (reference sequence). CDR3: CASKKSGTTYNEQFF. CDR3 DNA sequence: TGTGCCAGCAAGAAATCCGGGACTACTTACAATGAGCAGTTCTTC.

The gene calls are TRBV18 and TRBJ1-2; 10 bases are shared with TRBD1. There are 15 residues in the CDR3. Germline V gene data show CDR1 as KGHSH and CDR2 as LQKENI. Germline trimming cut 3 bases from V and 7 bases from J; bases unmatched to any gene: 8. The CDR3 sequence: CASSPPDRGQAGYTF. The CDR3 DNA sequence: TGTGCCAGCTCACCCCCAGACAGGGGGCAGGCTGGCTACACCTTC.

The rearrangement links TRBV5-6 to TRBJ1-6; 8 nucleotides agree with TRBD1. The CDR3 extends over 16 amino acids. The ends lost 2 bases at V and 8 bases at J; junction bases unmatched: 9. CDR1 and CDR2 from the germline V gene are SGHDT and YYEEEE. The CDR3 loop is CASSFTLGTGHSPLHF. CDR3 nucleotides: TGTGCCAGCAGCTTCACCCTCGGGACAGGACATTCACCCCTCCACTTT. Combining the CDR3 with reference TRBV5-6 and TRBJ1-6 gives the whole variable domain DAGVTQSPTHLIKTRGQQVTLRCSPKSGHDTVSWYQQALGQGPQFIFQYYEEEERQRGNFPDRFSGHQFPNYSSELNVNALLLGDSALYLCASSFTLGTGHSPLHFGNGTRLTVT.

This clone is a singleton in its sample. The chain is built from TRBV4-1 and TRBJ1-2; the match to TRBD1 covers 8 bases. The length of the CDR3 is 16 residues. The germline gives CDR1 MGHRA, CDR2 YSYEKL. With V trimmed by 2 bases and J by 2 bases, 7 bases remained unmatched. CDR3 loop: CASSQLRDRSNYGYTF. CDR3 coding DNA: TGCGCCAGCAGCCAACTCCGGGACAGGAGCAACTATGGCTACACCTTC.

CDR3 in amino acids: CAWRGDSNGYTF. DNA of the CDR3: TGTGCCTGGAGGGGGGACAGTAATGGCTACACCTTC. The gene calls are TRBV30 and TRBJ1-2; 7 positions agree with TRBD1. V was clipped by 3 bases and J by 6 bases; unmatched bases: 4. Germline-derived CDR1 and CDR2 are GTSNPN and SVGIG (reference sequence). This CDR3 has 12 residues.

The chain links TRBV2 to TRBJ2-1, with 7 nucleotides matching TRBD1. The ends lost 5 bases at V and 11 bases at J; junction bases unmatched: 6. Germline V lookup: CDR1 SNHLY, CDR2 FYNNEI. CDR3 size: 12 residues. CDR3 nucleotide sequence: TGTGCCAGCAGTCGGGACAGCCAGAAGCAGTTCTTC. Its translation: CASSRDSQKQFF. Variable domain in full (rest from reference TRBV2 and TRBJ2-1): EPEVTQTPSHQVTQMGQEVILRCVPISNHLYFYWYRQILGQKVEFLVSFYNNEISEKSEIFDDQFSVERPDGSNFTLKIRSTKLEDSAMYFCASSRDSQKQFFGPGTRLTVL.

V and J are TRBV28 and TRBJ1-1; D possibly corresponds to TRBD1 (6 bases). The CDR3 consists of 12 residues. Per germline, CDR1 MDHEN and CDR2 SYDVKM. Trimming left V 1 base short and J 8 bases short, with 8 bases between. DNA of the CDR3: TGTGCCAGCAGTTTATTAGGGACAGAAGCTTTCTTT. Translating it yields CASSLLGTEAFF. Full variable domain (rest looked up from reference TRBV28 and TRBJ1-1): DVKVTQSSRYLVKRTGEKVFLECVQDMDHENMFWYRQDPGLGLRLIYFSYDVKMKEKGDIPEGYSVSREKKERFSLILESASTNQTSMYLCASSLLGTEAFFGQGTRLTVV.

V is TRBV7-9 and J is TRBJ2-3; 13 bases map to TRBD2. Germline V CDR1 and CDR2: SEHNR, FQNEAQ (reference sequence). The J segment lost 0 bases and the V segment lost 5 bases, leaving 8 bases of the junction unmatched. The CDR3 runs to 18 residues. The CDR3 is CASSKLAGGPVSTDTQYF. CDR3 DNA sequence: TGTGCCAGCAGCAAACTAGCGGGGGGGCCTGTGAGCACAGATACGCAGTATTTT.

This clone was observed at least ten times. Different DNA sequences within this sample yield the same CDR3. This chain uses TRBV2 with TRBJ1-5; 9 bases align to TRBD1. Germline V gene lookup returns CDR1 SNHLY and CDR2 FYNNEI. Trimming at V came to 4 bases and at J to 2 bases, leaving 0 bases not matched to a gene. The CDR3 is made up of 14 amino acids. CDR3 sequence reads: CASSGTGGNQPQHF. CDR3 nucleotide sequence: TGTGCCAGCAGTGGGACAGGGGGCAATCAGCCCCAGCATTTT. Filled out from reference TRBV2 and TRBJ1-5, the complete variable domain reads EPEVTQTPSHQVTQMGQEVILRCVPISNHLYFYWYRQILGQKVEFLVSFYNNEISEKSEIFDDQFSVERPDGSNFTLKIRSTKLEDSAMYFCASSGTGGNQPQHFGDGTRLSIL.

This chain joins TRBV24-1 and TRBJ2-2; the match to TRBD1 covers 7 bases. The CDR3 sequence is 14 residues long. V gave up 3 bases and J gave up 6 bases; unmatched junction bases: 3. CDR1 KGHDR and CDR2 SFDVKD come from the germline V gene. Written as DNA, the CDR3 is TGTGCCACCAGTGATCCGACAGGGTCCGGGGAGCTGTTTTTT. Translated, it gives CATSDPTGSGELFF.

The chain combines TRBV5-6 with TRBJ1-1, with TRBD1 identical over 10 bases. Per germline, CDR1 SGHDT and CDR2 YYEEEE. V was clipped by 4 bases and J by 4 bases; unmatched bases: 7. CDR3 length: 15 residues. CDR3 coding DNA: TGTGCCAGCAGCGGTGGGACAGGGGCGAGCACTGAAGCTTTCTTT. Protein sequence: CASSGGTGASTEAFF. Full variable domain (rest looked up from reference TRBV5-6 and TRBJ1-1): DAGVTQSPTHLIKTRGQQVTLRCSPKSGHDTVSWYQQALGQGPQFIFQYYEEEERQRGNFPDRFSGHQFPNYSSELNVNALLLGDSALYLCASSGGTGASTEAFFGQGTRLTVV.

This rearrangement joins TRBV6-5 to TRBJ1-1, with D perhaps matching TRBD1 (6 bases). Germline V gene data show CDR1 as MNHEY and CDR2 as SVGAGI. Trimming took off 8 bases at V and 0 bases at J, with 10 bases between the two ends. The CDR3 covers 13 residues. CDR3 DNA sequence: TGTGCCAGCCAGGGGCGCGTGAACACTGAAGCTTTCTTT. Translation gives CASQGRVNTEAFF.

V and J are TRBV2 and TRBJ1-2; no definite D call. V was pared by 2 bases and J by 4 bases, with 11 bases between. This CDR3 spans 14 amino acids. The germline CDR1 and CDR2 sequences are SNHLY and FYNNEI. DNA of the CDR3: TGTGCCAGCAGTGAATCGGGCCGGGGCTATGGCTACACCTTC. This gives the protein CASSESGRGYGYTF. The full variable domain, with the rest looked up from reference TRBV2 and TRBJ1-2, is EPEVTQTPSHQVTQMGQEVILRCVPISNHLYFYWYRQILGQKVEFLVSFYNNEISEKSEIFDDQFSVERPDGSNFTLKIRSTKLEDSAMYFCASSESGRGYGYTFGSGTRLTVV.

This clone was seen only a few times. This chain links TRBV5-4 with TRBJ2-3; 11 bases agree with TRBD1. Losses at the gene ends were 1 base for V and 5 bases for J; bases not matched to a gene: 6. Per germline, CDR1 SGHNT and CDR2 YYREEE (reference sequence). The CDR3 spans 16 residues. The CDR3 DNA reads TGTGCCAGCAGCTTGCTTGGACAGGGGGCTGAAGATACGCAGTATTTT. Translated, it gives CASSLLGQGAEDTQYF.

CDR3 region: CASSRDRVADTQYF. CDR3 nucleotides: TGTGCCTCCTCCCGGGACAGGGTAGCAGATACGCAGTATTTT. J is TRBJ2-3 and V is TRBV27, with 9 bases matching TRBD1. V shed 11 bases, J shed 4 bases, and the junction held 10 bases outside the gene matches. This CDR3 region has 14 residues. Per the germline V gene, CDR1 is MNHEY and CDR2 is SMNVEV (reference sequence).

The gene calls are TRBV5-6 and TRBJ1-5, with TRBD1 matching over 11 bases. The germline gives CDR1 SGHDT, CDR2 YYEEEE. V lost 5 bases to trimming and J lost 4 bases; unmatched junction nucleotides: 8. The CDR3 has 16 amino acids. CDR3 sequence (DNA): TGTGCCAGCAGACACTACCGGGACAGGGGGAATCAGCCCCAGCATTTT. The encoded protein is CASRHYRDRGNQPQHF.

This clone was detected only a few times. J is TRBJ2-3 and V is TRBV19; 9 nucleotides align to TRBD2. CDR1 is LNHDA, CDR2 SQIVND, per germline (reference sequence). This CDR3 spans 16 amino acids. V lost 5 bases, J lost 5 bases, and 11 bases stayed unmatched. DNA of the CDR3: TGTGCCAGTAGTCCCGCATGGCGGGGGGGCGTAGATACGCAGTATTTT. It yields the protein CASSPAWRGGVDTQYF. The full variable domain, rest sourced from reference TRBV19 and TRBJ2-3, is DGGITQSPKYLFRKEGQNVTLSCEQNLNHDAMYWYRQDPGQGLRLIYYSQIVNDFQKGDIAEGYSVSREKKESFPLTVTSAQKNPTAFYLCASSPAWRGGVDTQYFGPGTRLTVL.